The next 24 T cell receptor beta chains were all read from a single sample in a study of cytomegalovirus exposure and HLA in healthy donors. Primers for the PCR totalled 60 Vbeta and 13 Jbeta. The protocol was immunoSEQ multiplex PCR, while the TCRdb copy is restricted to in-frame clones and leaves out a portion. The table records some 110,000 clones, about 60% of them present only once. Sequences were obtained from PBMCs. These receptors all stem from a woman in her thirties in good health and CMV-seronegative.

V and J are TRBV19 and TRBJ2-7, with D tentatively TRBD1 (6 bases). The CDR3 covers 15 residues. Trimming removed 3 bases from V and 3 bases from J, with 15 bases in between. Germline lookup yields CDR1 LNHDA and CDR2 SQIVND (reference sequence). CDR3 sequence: CASSIDGTRGYEQYF. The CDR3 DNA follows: TGTGCCAGTAGTATCGACGGGACACGGGGCTACGAGCAGTACTTC.

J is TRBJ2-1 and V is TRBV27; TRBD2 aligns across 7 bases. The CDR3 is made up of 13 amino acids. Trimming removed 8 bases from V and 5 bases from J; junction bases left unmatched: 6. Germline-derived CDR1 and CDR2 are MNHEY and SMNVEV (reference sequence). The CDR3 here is CASQGGKDNEQFF. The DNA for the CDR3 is TGTGCCAGCCAGGGAGGGAAGGACAATGAGCAGTTCTTC.

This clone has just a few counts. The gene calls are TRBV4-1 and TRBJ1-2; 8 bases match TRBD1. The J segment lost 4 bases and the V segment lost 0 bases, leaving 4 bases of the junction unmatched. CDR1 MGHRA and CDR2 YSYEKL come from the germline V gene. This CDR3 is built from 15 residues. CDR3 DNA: TGCGCCAGCAGCCAAGAGGGACAGGCCTTCTATGGCTACACCTTC. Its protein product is CASSQEGQAFYGYTF.

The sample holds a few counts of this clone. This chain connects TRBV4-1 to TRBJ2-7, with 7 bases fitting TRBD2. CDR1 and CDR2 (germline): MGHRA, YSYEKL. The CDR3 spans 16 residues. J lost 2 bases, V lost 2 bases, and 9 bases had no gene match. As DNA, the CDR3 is TGCGCCAGCAGCCAACGTAGCGTAGCGGGCGCCTACGAGCAGTACTTC. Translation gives CASSQRSVAGAYEQYF.

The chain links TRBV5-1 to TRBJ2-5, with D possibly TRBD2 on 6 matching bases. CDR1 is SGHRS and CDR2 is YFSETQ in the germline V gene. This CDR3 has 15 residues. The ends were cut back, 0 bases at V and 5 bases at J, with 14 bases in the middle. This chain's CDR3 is CASSLAGEFLETQYF. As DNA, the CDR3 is TGCGCCAGCAGCTTGGCGGGAGAATTTTTGGAGACCCAGTACTTC.

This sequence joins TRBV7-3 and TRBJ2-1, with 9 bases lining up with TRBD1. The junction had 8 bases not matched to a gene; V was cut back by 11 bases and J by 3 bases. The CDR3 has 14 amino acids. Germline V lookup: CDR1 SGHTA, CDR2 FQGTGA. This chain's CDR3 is CAPGETGGYNEQFF. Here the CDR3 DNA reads TGTGCCCCCGGAGAGACAGGGGGCTACAATGAGCAGTTCTTC. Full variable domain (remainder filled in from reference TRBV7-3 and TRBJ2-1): GAGVSQTPSNKVTEKGKYVELRCDPISGHTALYWYRQSLGQGPEFLIYFQGTGAADDSGLPNDRFFAVRPEGSVSTLKIQRTERGDSAVYLCAPGETGGYNEQFFGPGTRLTVL.

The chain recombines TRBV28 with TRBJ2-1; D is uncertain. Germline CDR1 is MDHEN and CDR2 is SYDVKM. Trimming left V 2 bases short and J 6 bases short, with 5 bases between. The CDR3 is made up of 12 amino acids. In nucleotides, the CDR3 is TGTGCCAGCAGTTTACTAGGCAATGAGCAGTTCTTC. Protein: CASSLLGNEQFF.

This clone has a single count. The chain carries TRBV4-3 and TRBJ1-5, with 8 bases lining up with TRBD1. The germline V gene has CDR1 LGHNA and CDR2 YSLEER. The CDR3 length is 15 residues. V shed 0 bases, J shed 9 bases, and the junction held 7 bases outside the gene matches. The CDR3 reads CASSQDLAGGLPQHF. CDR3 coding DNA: TGCGCCAGCAGCCAAGATCTGGCAGGGGGCCTGCCCCAGCATTTT.

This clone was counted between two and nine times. DNA for the CDR3: TGTGCCAGCAGTTCGACAGGGGGCGCAGCCTATGGCTACACCTTC. Translating it yields CASSSTGGAAYGYTF. The V call is TRBV28, the J call TRBJ1-2; 10 bases are a match to TRBD1. The ends lost 4 bases at V and 4 bases at J; junction bases unmatched: 6. From germline, CDR1 is MDHEN and CDR2 SYDVKM. This CDR3 comprises 15 residues.

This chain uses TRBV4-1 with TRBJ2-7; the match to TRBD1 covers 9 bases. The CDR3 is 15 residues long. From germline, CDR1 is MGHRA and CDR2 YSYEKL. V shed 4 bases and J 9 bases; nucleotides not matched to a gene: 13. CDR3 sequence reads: CASSRDRDRVSVQYF. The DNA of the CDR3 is TGCGCCAGCAGCCGAGACCGGGACAGGGTTTCTGTGCAGTACTTC.

CDR3 region: CASSLFYQPQHF. The CDR3 DNA sequence: TGTGCCAGCAGTCTCTTCTATCAGCCCCAGCATTTT. The chain recombines TRBV28 with TRBJ1-5; D gene uncertain. CDR1 MDHEN and CDR2 SYDVKM come from the germline V gene. The CDR3 totals 12 residues. Trimming cost V 5 bases and J 5 bases, with 7 bases left between them.

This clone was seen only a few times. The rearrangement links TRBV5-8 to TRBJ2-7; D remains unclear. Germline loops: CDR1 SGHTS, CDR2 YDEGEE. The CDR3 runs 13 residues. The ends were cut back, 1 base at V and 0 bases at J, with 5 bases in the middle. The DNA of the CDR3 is TGTGCCAGCAGCTTGCAGTCCTCCTACGAGCAGTACTTC. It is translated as CASSLQSSYEQYF.

CDR3 protein: CASSPPMRGGKLRYEQYF. The CDR3 DNA is TGTGCCAGCAGCCCCCCGATGAGGGGAGGTAAGCTGAGGTACGAGCAGTACTTC. This chain uses TRBV9 with TRBJ2-7; tentatively, D is TRBD2 (6 bases). Per germline, CDR1 SGDLS and CDR2 YYNGEE. The ends were cut back, 4 bases at V and 4 bases at J, with 27 bases in the middle. CDR3 length: 18 residues.

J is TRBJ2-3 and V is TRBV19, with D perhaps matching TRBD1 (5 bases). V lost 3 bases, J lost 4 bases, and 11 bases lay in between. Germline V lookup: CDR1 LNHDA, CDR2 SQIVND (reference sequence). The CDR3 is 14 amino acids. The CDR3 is CASSIQGEADTQYF. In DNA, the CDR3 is TGTGCCAGTAGTATCCAGGGTGAGGCAGATACGCAGTATTTT.

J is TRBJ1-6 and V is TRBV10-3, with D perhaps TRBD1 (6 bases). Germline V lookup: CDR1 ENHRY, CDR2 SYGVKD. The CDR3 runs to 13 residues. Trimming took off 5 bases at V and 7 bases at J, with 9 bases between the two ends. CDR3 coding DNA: TGTGCCATCAGTTCGGGACAAAATTCACCCCTCCACTTT. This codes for CAISSGQNSPLHF.

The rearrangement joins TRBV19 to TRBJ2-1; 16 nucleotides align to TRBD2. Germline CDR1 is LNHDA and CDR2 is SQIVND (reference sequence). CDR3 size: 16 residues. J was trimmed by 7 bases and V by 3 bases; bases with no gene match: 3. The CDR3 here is CASSMGLAGGMNEQFF. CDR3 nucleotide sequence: TGTGCCAGTAGTATGGGACTAGCGGGAGGGATGAATGAGCAGTTCTTC.

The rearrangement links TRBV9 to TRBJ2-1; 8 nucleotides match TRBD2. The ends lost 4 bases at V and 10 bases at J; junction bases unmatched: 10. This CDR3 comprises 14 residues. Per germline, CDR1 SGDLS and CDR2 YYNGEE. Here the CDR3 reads CASSFGLAGIEQFF. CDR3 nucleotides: TGTGCCAGCAGCTTTGGGTTAGCGGGAATAGAGCAGTTCTTC.

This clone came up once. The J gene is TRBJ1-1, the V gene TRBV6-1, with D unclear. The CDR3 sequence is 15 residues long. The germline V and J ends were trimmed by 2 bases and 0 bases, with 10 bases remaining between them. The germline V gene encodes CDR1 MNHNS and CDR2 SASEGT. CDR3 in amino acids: CASSEQQILNTEAFF. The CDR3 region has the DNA TGTGCCAGCAGTGAACAACAGATATTGAACACTGAAGCTTTCTTT.

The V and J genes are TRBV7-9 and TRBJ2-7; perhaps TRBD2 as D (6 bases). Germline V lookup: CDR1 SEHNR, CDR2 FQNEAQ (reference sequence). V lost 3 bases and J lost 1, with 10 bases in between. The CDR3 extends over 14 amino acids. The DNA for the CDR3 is TGTGCCAGCAGCTTTCGGGAGACATCCTACGAGCAGTACTTC. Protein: CASSFRETSYEQYF.

As DNA, the CDR3 is TGTGCCAGCTCACTACAGGGACTACCCTCAAGAACGCAGTATTTT. Its translation is CASSLQGLPSRTQYF. The chain has TRBV18 and TRBJ2-3; possible D gene TRBD2, 7 bases. V shed 4 bases and J shed 9 bases, with 20 bases lying between them. This CDR3 spans 15 amino acids. Germline CDR1 is KGHSH and CDR2 is LQKENI.

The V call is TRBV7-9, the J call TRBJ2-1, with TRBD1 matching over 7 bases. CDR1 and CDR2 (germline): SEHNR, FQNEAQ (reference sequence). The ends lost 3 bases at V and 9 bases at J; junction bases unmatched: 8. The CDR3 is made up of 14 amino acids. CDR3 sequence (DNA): TGTGCCAGCAGCTTTAGACAGGGTATCGGTGAGCAGTTCTTC. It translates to CASSFRQGIGEQFF.

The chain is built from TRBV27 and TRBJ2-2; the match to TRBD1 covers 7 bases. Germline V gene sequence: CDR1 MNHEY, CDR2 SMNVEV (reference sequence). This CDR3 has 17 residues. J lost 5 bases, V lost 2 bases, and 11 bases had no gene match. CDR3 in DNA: TGTGCCAGCAGTTTACCCGAACAGGGGATGGAGACCGGGGAGCTGTTTTTT. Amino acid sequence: CASSLPEQGMETGELFF.

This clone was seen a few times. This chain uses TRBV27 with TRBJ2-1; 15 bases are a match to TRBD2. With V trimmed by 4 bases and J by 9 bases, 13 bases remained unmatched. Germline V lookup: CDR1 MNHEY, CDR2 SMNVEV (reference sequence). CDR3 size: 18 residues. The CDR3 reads CASSYSPGLAGGLSEQFF. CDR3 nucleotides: TGTGCCAGCAGTTATTCACCGGGACTAGCGGGAGGACTCAGTGAGCAGTTCTTC.

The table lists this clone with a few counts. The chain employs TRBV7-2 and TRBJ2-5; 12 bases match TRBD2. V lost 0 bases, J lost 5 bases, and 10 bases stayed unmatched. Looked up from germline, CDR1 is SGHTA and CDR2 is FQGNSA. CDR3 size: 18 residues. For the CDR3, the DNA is TGTGCCAGCAGCTTAGCCCCCTCGACTAGCGGGAGTGTGGAGACCCAGTACTTC. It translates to CASSLAPSTSGSVETQYF.